This entry lists 15 T cell receptor beta chains sequenced from one sample in a study of shared clonotypes between healthy human individuals. The table came from immunoSEQ multiplex PCR; TCRdb's copy has only in-frame clones and leaves some out. The sample includes millions of clones, roughly 95% of them seen just once. Sequenced material: naive CD4+ T cells sorted from blood. Documented subset: CD45RA+ positively selected. These TCRs come from a man aged 18 to 30 in good health.

This clone showed up just once. The rearrangement links TRBV11-1 to TRBJ2-3; the match to TRBD2 covers 10 bases. Germline V gene lookup returns CDR1 SGHAT and CDR2 FQDESV (reference sequence). This CDR3 has 16 amino acids. With 3 bases clipped from V and 5 bases from J, the junction kept 8 bases outside the gene matches. The CDR3 region is CASSLSSGGRLDTQYF. The CDR3 nucleotides are TGTGCCAGCAGCTTGTCTAGCGGGGGAAGGTTAGATACGCAGTATTTT. The complete variable domain, with remaining parts taken from reference TRBV11-1 and TRBJ2-3, reads EAEVAQSPRYKITEKSQAVAFWCDPISGHATLYWYRQILGQGPELLVQFQDESVVDDSQLPKDRFSAERLKGVDSTLKIQPAELGDSAMYLCASSLSSGGRLDTQYFGPGTRLTVL.

The chain is built from TRBV27 and TRBJ1-2; D might be TRBD1 (6 bases). V dropped 3 bases and J dropped 4 bases, with 21 bases sitting between them. The CDR3 spans 17 residues. Germline V gene data show CDR1 as MNHEY and CDR2 as SMNVEV (reference sequence). In DNA form, the CDR3 reads TGTGCCAGCAGTTTTAAGGATGGTCGGGGGGCGGGCTATGGCTACACCTTC. Translated: CASSFKDGRGAGYGYTF.

This clone is a singleton in its sample. The chain couples TRBV6-5 to TRBJ1-5; TRBD1 matches at 9 bases. Trimming cost V 6 bases and J 4 bases; bases outside gene matches: 4. The CDR3 loop spans 14 amino acids. Germline CDR1 MNHEY, CDR2 SVGAGI. CDR3 amino acids: CASRGQGLNQPQHF. CDR3 coding DNA: TGTGCCAGCAGGGGACAGGGCCTGAATCAGCCCCAGCATTTT.

The V gene is TRBV6-4, the J gene TRBJ1-2, with D possibly TRBD1 on 5 matching bases. From germline, CDR1 is MRHNA and CDR2 SNTAGT. The CDR3 runs to 12 residues. With 3 bases removed from V and 8 bases from J, the gap between germline ends came to 10 bases. CDR3 sequence reads: CASSDNGDGYTF. CDR3 bases: TGTGCCAGCAGTGATAACGGGGACGGCTACACCTTC.

The rearrangement joins TRBV19 to TRBJ1-2, with 7 bases matching TRBD1. V shed 5 bases, J shed 13 bases, and the junction held 13 bases outside the gene matches. Germline assignment: CDR1 LNHDA and CDR2 SQIVND (reference sequence). The CDR3 has 13 amino acids. The chain's CDR3 is CASSAGTVFLPTF. The CDR3 DNA follows: TGTGCCAGTAGTGCCGGGACAGTGTTTCTCCCCACCTTC.

The chain recombines TRBV5-6 with TRBJ2-5; D gene unclear. The V gene lost 1 base and the J gene lost 1 base, with 5 bases spanning the gap. The CDR3 sequence is 13 residues long. In germline, CDR1 is SGHDT, CDR2 YYEEEE. The CDR3 here is CASSLLSQETQYF. The CDR3 DNA reads TGTGCCAGCAGCTTGCTTTCCCAAGAGACCCAGTACTTC. The variable domain in full, completed from reference TRBV5-6 and TRBJ2-5, reads DAGVTQSPTHLIKTRGQQVTLRCSPKSGHDTVSWYQQALGQGPQFIFQYYEEEERQRGNFPDRFSGHQFPNYSSELNVNALLLGDSALYLCASSLLSQETQYFGPGTRLLVL.

The chain recombines TRBV30 with TRBJ1-2; 8 nucleotides match TRBD1. The V and J ends lost 4 bases and 6 bases, in that order; junction bases with no gene match: 16. Looked up from germline, CDR1 is GTSNPN and CDR2 is SVGIG (reference sequence). The CDR3 runs 16 residues. The chain's CDR3 is CAWTPPIRGLANGYTF. The CDR3 coding sequence is TGTGCCTGGACCCCCCCCATCAGGGGGCTGGCAAATGGCTACACCTTC.

J is TRBJ1-2 and V is TRBV10-3; no clear D gene. The CDR3 consists of 13 residues. V was clipped by 0 bases and J by 4 bases, with 6 bases between them. Germline-derived CDR1 and CDR2 are ENHRY and SYGVKD. CDR3 residues: CAISESNGYGYTF. The CDR3 coding sequence is TGTGCCATCAGTGAGTCGAATGGCTATGGCTACACCTTC.

This chain links TRBV10-3 with TRBJ2-3; no clear D. The V and J ends lost 2 bases and 2 bases respectively, with 5 bases between them. In germline, CDR1 is ENHRY, CDR2 SYGVKD. There are 13 residues in the CDR3. CDR3 DNA sequence: TGTGCCATCAGTGAGCGGACCACAGATACGCAGTATTTT. Its translation: CAISERTTDTQYF.

About this clone: Other DNA sequences in this specimen translate into the identical CDR3. The V call is TRBV9, the J call TRBJ2-3; 8 nucleotides match TRBD2. V dropped 0 bases and J dropped 5; count of bases not matched to a gene: 5. CDR3 length: 15 residues. Germline assignment: CDR1 SGDLS and CDR2 YYNGEE. This chain's CDR3 is CASSVGLAGGDTQYF. CDR3 DNA: TGTGCCAGCAGCGTAGGGCTAGCGGGTGGAGATACGCAGTATTTT. Full variable domain (remainder filled in from reference TRBV9 and TRBJ2-3): DSGVTQTPKHLITATGQRVTLRCSPRSGDLSVYWYQQSLDQGLQFLIQYYNGEERAKGNILERFSAQQFPDLHSELNLSSLELGDSALYFCASSVGLAGGDTQYFGPGTRLTVL.

For this clone: Other DNA sequences from this sample encode an identical CDR3 as well. The chain joins TRBV30 to TRBJ2-1, with 9 bases that match TRBD2. V lost 0 bases, J lost 6 bases, and 6 bases stayed unmatched. The V gene's germline CDR1 is GTSNPN and CDR2 SVGIG (reference sequence). This CDR3 region has 15 residues. CDR3 sequence reads: CAWSVRAGGGNEQFF. DNA of the CDR3: TGTGCCTGGAGTGTACGAGCGGGGGGAGGCAATGAGCAGTTCTTC.

This chain uses TRBV9 with TRBJ2-3, with 7 nucleotides matching TRBD2. Germline CDR1 reads SGDLS; CDR2 reads YYNGEE. The CDR3 is made up of 16 amino acids. J lost 1 base, V lost 3 bases, and 8 bases had no gene match. CDR3 nucleotides: TGTGCCAGCAGCGCGGGGGAGGGCCAAGGCACAGATACGCAGTATTTT. It codes for CASSAGEGQGTDTQYF.

V and J are TRBV12-5 and TRBJ1-1; D not resolved. From germline, CDR1 is LGHNT and CDR2 FRNRAP. This CDR3 spans 13 amino acids. V was trimmed by 1 base and J by 10 bases, leaving 13 bases between them. The CDR3 DNA follows: TGTGCTAGTGGTTTGGGGAATACCGCGGGAGCTTTCTTT. This gives the protein CASGLGNTAGAFF.

The chain links TRBV5-6 to TRBJ1-2; D ambiguous. Germline V gives CDR1 SGHDT, CDR2 YYEEEE. CDR3 length: 14 residues. The V end was cut by 4 bases, the J end by 4 bases, with 14 bases between. The CDR3, as DNA: TGTGCCAGCAGCACCCTTTTGGCCTCCTATGGCTACACCTTC. Translating gives CASSTLLASYGYTF.

This rearrangement joins TRBV2 to TRBJ2-7; TRBD2 matches at 11 bases. V was pared by 7 bases and J by 3 bases, with 8 bases of the junction left unmatched. CDR1 SNHLY and CDR2 FYNNEI come from the germline V gene. This CDR3 contains 15 residues. CDR3 nucleotides: TGTGCCAGCAAAACCCTAGCGGGAGGCCGCTACGAGCAGTACTTC. Amino acid sequence: CASKTLAGGRYEQYF. Full variable domain (missing parts from reference TRBV2 and TRBJ2-7): EPEVTQTPSHQVTQMGQEVILRCVPISNHLYFYWYRQILGQKVEFLVSFYNNEISEKSEIFDDQFSVERPDGSNFTLKIRSTKLEDSAMYFCASKTLAGGRYEQYFGPGTRLTVT.